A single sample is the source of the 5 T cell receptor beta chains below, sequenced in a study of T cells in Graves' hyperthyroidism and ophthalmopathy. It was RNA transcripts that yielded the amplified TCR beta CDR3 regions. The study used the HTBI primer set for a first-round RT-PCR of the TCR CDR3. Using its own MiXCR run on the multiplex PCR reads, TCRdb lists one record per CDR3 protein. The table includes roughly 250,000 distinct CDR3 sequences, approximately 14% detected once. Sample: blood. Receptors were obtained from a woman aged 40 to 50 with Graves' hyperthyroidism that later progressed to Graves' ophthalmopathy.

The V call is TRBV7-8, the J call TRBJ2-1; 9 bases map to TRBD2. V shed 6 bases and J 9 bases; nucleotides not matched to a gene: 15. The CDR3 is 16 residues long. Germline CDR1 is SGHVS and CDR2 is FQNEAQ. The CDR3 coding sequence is TGTGCCAGCAGGGCCGGGGGACTAGCCGGGCGGGCTGAGCAGTTCTTC. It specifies CASRAGGLAGRAEQFF.

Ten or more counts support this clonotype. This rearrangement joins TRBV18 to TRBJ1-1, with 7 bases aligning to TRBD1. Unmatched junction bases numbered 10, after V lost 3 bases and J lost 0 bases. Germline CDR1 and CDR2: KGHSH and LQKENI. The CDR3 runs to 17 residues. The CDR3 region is CASSPSPGQILNTEAFF. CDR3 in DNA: TGTGCCAGCTCACCGTCCCCGGGACAGATACTGAACACTGAAGCTTTCTTT.

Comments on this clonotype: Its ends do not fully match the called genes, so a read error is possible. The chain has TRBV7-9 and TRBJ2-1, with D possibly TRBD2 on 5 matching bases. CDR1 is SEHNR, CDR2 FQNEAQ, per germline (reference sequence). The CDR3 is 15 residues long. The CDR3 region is CANSPRTFTYNEQFF. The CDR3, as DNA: TGTGCCAACAGCCCAAGGACTTTTACCTACAATGAGCAGTTCTTC. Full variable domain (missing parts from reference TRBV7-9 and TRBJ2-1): DTGVSQNPRHKITKRGQNVTFRCDPISEHNRLYWYRQTLGQGPEFLTYFQNEAQLEKSRLLSDRFSAERPKGSFSTLEIQRTEQGDSAMYLCANSPRTFTYNEQFFGPGTRLTVL.

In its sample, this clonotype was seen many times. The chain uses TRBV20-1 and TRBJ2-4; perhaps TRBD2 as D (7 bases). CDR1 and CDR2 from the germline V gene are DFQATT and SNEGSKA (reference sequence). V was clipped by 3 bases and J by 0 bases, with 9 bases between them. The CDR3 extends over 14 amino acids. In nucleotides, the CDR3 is TGCAGTGCTAGGGGGGGGCTAGCCAAAAACATTCAGTACTTC. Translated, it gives CSARGGLAKNIQYF.

As DNA, the CDR3 is TGTGCCAGCAGTTTAAAGATGGTCCTAGCGGGAGAGGGGGAGCAGTTCTTC. This translates into CASSLKMVLAGEGEQFF. The chain has TRBV28 and TRBJ2-1; 10 nucleotides line up with TRBD2. Germline CDR1 MDHEN, CDR2 SYDVKM. The J segment lost 10 bases and the V segment lost 2 bases, leaving 14 bases of the junction unmatched. The CDR3 is 17 residues long.